These 8 T cell receptor beta chains were all obtained from the same sample, sequenced in a study of blood T cells in healthy people across ages. Then a second PCR, running about 7 to 11 cycles, was carried out with a sample-barcoded 5' primer and a J-beta primer mix. TCRdb reanalysed the 5' RACE reads using MiXCR and keeps one entry per CDR3 protein. The repertoire includes 550,000 to 600,000 distinct CDR3 sequences, approximately 27% of them detected once, and around a sixth sits in the top ten. Material for sequencing was blood. The receptors stem from a woman between 65 and 79 years old in good health.

V is TRBV9 and J is TRBJ1-3, with D tentatively TRBD1 (6 bases). Trimming removed 4 bases from V and 3 bases from J, with 14 bases in between. The V gene's germline CDR1 is SGDLS and CDR2 YYNGEE. This CDR3 region has 15 residues. CDR3 residues: CASSLTGRSGNTIYF. CDR3 nucleotide sequence: TGTGCCAGCAGCCTTACAGGGCGGAGTGGAAACACCATATATTTT.

This clonotype was detected only a few times. The chain couples TRBV7-2 to TRBJ1-2; possibly TRBD1 for D (6 bases). The CDR3 contains 17 residues. Germline values: CDR1 SGHTA, CDR2 FQGNSA. Trimming removed 1 base at V and 8 bases at J, with 23 bases between. The CDR3 nucleotides are TGTGCCAGCAGCTTAGAAGGGGGTCGGTCCGCTTCGAGAGGCTACACCTTC. Amino acid sequence: CASSLEGGRSASRGYTF.

This clonotype was counted between two and nine times. CDR3 sequence reads: CASTLLLAGNTDTQYF. In DNA form, the CDR3 reads TGTGCCAGCACCCTTCTCCTAGCGGGGAACACAGATACGCAGTATTTT. The rearrangement links TRBV11-2 to TRBJ2-3, with TRBD2 identical over 9 bases. Unmatched junction bases numbered 10, after V lost 7 bases and J lost 2 bases. The CDR3 sequence is 16 residues long. From germline, CDR1 is SGHAT and CDR2 FQNNGV.

This clonotype was observed a few times. The rearrangement joins TRBV7-2 to TRBJ2-7, with 7 bases identical to TRBD1. J was trimmed by 3 bases and V by 5 bases; bases with no gene match: 7. CDR3 length: 14 residues. Germline V gives CDR1 SGHTA, CDR2 FQGNSA. As DNA, the CDR3 is TGTGCCAGCAGCCGACGGACAGGACTCTACGAGCAGTACTTC. Amino acid sequence: CASSRRTGLYEQYF.

The chain links TRBV24-1 to TRBJ1-2; TRBD1 agrees at 10 bases. The CDR3 covers 16 residues. After removal of 2 bases from V and 0 bases from J, the junction contained 2 bases not matched to a gene. Germline V gene lookup returns CDR1 KGHDR and CDR2 SFDVKD. The chain's CDR3 is CATSDWGQGTNYGYTF. CDR3 coding DNA: TGTGCCACCAGTGATTGGGGACAGGGGACTAACTATGGCTACACCTTC.

This clonotype turned up a few times. The V gene is TRBV28, the J gene TRBJ1-3; TRBD1 might be the D (5 bases). V was trimmed by 6 bases and J by 4 bases, leaving 13 bases between them. The CDR3 runs to 14 residues. Germline lookup yields CDR1 MDHEN and CDR2 SYDVKM. CDR3 bases: TGTGCCAGCAGGCTCCCAGGGAGCGGAAACACCATATATTTT. Translation: CASRLPGSGNTIYF.

The V gene is TRBV29-1, the J gene TRBJ2-1; 12 nucleotides match TRBD2. Germline CDR1 SQVTM, CDR2 ANQGSEA. This CDR3 comprises 14 residues. Losses at the gene ends were 2 bases for V and 6 bases for J; bases not matched to a gene: 2. The CDR3 coding sequence is TGCAGCGTTGAAAAGGGACTAGCGGGCAATGAGCAGTTCTTC. Its translation is CSVEKGLAGNEQFF.

This clonotype has a handful of counts. V gene TRBV7-9 combines with J gene TRBJ1-4; 9 nucleotides agree with TRBD1. The V gene's germline CDR1 is SEHNR and CDR2 FQNEAQ (reference sequence). The CDR3 consists of 15 residues. V was pared by 5 bases and J by 3 bases, with 4 bases of the junction left unmatched. CDR3 residues: CASSTGGAANEKLFF. The CDR3 region has the DNA TGTGCCAGCAGCACAGGGGGCGCTGCTAATGAAAAACTGTTTTTT.